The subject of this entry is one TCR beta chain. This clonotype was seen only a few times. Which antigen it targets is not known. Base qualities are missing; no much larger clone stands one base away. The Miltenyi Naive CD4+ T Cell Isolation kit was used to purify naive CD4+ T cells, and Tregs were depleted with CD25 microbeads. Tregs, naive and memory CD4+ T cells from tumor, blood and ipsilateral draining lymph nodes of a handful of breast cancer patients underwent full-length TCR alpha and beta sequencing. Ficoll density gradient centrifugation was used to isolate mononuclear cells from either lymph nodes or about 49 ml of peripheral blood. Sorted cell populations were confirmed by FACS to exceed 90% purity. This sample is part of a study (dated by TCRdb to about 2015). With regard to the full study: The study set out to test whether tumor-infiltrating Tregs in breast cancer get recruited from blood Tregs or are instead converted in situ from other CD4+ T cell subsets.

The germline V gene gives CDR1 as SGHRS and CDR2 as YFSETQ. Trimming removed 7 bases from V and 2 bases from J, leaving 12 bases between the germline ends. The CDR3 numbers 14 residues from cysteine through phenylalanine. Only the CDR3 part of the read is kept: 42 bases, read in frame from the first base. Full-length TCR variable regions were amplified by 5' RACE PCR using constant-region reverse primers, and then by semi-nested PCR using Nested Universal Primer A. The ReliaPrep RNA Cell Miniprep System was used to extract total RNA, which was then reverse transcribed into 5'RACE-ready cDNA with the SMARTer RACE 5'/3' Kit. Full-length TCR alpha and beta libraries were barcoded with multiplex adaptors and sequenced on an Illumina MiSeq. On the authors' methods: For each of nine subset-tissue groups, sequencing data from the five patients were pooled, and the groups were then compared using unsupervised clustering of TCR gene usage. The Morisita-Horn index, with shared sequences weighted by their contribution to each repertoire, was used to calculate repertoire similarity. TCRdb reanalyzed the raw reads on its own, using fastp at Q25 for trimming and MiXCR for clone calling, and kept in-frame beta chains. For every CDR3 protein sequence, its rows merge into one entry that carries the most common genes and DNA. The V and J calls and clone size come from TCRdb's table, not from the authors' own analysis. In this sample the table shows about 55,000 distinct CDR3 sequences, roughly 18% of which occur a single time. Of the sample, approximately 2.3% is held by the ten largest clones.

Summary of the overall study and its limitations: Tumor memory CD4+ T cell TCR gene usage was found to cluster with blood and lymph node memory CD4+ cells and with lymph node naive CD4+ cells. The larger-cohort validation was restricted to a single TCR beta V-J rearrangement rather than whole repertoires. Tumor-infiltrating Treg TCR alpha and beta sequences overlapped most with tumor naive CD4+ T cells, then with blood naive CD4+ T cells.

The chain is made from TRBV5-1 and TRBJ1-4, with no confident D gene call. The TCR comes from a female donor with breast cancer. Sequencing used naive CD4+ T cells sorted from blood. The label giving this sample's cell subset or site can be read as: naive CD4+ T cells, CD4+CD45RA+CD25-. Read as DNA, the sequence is TGCGCCAGCCGCCTGACGGGGACTAATGAAAAACTGTTTTTT. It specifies CASRLTGTNEKLFF.